This T cell receptor beta chain was retrieved from a study of T cell responses to AZD1222 COVID-19 vaccine. The overall study: Samples with a second dose at about 4 or about 12 weeks were pooled together. The study's findings and limits: Seropositive status at baseline applied to only a handful of AZD1222 recipients. Among the donors, most were white British and more were female, and clonal diversity was possibly underestimated.

Measured with immunoSEQ multiplex PCR; TCRdb has only the in-frame clones, and not every one. Among around 120,000 clones listed, around nine tenths were seen once. Remarks on this clone: Its cognate antigen is unknown.

CDR1 and CDR2 (germline): SQVTM, ANQGSEA. V lost 5 bases, J lost 3 bases, and 4 bases stayed unmatched. The CDR3 covers 13 residues. The V and J genes are TRBV29-1 and TRBJ2-1; 7 bases line up with TRBD1. The sequences come from peripheral blood, collected on day 0 of AZD1222 vaccination. The receptor was isolated from an adult in good health. The CDR3 spells CSVTGQRYNEQFF. The CDR3 DNA sequence: TGCAGCGTTACGGGACAGCGCTACAATGAGCAGTTCTTC.